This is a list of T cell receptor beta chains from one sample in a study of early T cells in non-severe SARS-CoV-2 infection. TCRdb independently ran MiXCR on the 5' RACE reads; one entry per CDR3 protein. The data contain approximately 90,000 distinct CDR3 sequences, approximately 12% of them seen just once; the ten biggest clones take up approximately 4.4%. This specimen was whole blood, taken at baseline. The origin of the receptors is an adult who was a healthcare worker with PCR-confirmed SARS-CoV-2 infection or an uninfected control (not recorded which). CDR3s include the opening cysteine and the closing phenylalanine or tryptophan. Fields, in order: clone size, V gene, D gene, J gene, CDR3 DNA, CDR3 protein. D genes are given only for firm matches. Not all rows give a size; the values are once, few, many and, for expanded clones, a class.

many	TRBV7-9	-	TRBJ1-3	TGTGCCAGCAGCTTAGTTTCCAGACGCACCTCTGGAAACACCATATATTTT	CASSLVSRRTSGNTIYF
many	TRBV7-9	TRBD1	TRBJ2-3	TGTGCCAGCAGCTTAGGGGACAGGGATACAGATACGCAGTATTTT	CASSLGDRDTDTQYF
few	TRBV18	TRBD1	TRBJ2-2	TGTGCCAGCCCCAAGCCGGGACAGGGGGCGCGGAACACCGGGGAGCTGTTTTTT	CASPKPGQGARNTGELFF
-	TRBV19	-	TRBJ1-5	TGTGCCAGTAAGCCTCGGGATCAGCCCCAGCATTTT	CASKPRDQPQHF
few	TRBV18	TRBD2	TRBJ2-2	TGTGCCAGCTCACCAGAACGTCTAGCGGGGGCCACCCCATCCGGGGAGCTGTTTTTT	CASSPERLAGATPSGELFF
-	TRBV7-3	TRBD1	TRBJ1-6	TGTGCCAGCAGCCAGGGACAGGGGAATTACCCCCTCCACTTT	CASSQGQGNYPLHF
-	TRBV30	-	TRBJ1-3	TGTGCCTGGGGGTGGTCTGGAAACACCATATATTTT	CAWGWSGNTIYF
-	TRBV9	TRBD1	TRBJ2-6	TGTGCCAGCAGCGGGACCAGGGGGATCCATTCTGGGGCCAACGTCCTGACTTTC	CASSGTRGIHSGANVLTF
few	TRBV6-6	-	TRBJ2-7	TGTGCCAGCAGTTACTCCGGGACACGAGCCGAGCAGTACTTC	CASSYSGTRAEQYF
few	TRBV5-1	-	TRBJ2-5	TGCGCCAGCAGTAGGGCAGATCAAGAGACCCAGTACTTC	CASSRADQETQYF
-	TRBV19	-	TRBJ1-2	TGTGCCAGTAGTATCCTCGACCTTCCCCGAGGGGGCTACACCTTC	CASSILDLPRGGYTF
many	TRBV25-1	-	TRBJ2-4	TGTGCCAGCAGTCCCCTCCTGACGAACATTCAGTACTTC	CASSPLLTNIQYF
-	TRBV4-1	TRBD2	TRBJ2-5	TGCGCCAGCAGCAAAACATTTAGCGGGGAAATATGGGAGACCCAGTACTTC	CASSKTFSGEIWETQYF
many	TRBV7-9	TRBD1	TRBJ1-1	TGTGCCAGCAGCTTAGGGGGACAGGGGGCCCCTGAAGCTTTCTTT	CASSLGGQGAPEAFF
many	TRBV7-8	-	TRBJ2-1	TGTGCCAGCAGCCCCGTCAGGGTCGGGCAGTTCTTC	CASSPVRVGQFF
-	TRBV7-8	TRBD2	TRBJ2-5	TGTGCCAGCAGCCCGGCGGGACTAGCGGCCCAAGAGACCCAGTACTTC	CASSPAGLAAQETQYF
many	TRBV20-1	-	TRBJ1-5	TGCAGTGCTAGATCGGGGGGCCTTATGGATCAGCCCCAGCATTTT	CSARSGGLMDQPQHF
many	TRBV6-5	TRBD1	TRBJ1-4	TGTGCCAGCGGGCGGACAGGGACGGGTGAAAAACTGTTTTTT	CASGRTGTGEKLFF
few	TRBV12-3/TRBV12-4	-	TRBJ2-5	TGTGCCAGCAGTCCCTCGGGCCAACGAGTAAGGACCCAGTACTTC	CASSPSGQRVRTQYF
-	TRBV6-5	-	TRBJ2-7	TGTGCCAGCACCGAAACCGGGACCTACGAGCAGTACTTC	CASTETGTYEQYF
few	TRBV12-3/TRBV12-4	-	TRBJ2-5	TGTGCCAGCAGTTTAAGGCCCGTCGGCGAGACCCAGTACTTC	CASSLRPVGETQYF
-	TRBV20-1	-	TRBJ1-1	TGCAGTGCTAGAGATCTGGTGAACACTGAAGCTTTCTTT	CSARDLVNTEAFF
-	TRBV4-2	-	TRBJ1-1	TGTGCCAGCAGCCACCTCCTCTTGTTGACGGTGAACACTGAAGCTTTCTTC	CASSHLLLLTVNTEAFF
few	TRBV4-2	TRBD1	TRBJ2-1	TGTGCCAGCAGCCAAGATGTGAGGACAGGGGGCTACAATGAGCAGTTCTTC	CASSQDVRTGGYNEQFF
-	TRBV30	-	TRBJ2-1	TGTGCCTGGAGTCGCTCTGAGCAGTTCTTC	CAWSRSEQFF
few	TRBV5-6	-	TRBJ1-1	TGTGCCAGCAGTCCTTGGGACGCGAACACTGAAGCTTTCTTT	CASSPWDANTEAFF
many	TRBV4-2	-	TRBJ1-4	TGTGCCAGCAGCCAAGGGACTGCAACTAATGAAAAACTGTTTTTT	CASSQGTATNEKLFF
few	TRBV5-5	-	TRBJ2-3	TGTGCCAGCACCCCGGGCCAGTCCCCGCTGGATACGCAGTATTTT	CASTPGQSPLDTQYF
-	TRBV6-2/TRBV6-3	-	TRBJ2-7	TGTGCCAGCAGTTTATACCCGGGACAACCCAACTTC	CASSLYPGQPNF
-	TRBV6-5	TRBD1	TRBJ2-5	TGTGCCAGCAGTTACTCGAGGGGACAGTTGTACTTC	CASSYSRGQLYF
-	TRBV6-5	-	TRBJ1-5	TGTGCCAGCAGCCCCGGGGTTAGCAGGGGATATAGCAATCAGCCCCAGCATTTT	CASSPGVSRGYSNQPQHF